This T cell receptor beta chain was observed in a study of identical twins. The CDR3 has 13 amino acids. Trimming removed 5 bases at V and 7 bases at J, with 11 bases between. CDR1 and CDR2 from the germline V gene are MDHEN and SYDVKM. Regarding the study as a whole: Surplus twin overlap in beta out-of-frame sequences was less pronounced.

Note on this clonotype: The antigen is unknown.

TCRdb analysed the 5' RACE reads with MiXCR anew, one entry per CDR3 protein. The repertoire holds approximately 690,000 distinct CDR3 sequences, with around 6% as singletons. Sequencing was performed on naive T cells sorted from blood. The chain combines TRBV28 with TRBJ2-2; the D gene is possibly TRBD1 (6 bases). The TCR originated in a man in his late teens or twenties in good health. The CDR3 DNA is TGTGCCAGCAGTAGGGGGTATGACGGGGAGCTGTTTTTT. Amino acids: CASSRGYDGELFF.